The T cell receptor beta chain described here comes from a study of T-cell memory formation after mild COVID-19. Study background: TCR clustering was largely donor specific.

TCR alpha and TCR beta cDNA libraries carrying sample barcodes and UMIs came from 5'RACE with constant-segment primers. TCRdb ran MiXCR on the 5' RACE reads and lists one entry per CDR3 protein. The sample holds 400,000 to 500,000 distinct CDR3 sequences, around 18% seen once. Study-level points and caveats: CD4/CD8 balance held among clones contracting day 15 to 85, and later expanders leaned CD4+. Nothing confirmed that second-wave clones peaking on day 37 were specific for SARS-CoV-2.

There are 14 residues in the CDR3. Per the germline V gene, CDR1 is SGHVS and CDR2 is FQNEAQ. Trimming left V 4 bases short and J 5 bases short, with 14 bases between. On this clonotype: Its antigen is not identified.

Sequences were obtained from PBMCs or a T cell subset sorted from them (not recorded which). The chain recombines TRBV7-8 with TRBJ2-5; TRBD2 is a possible D gene (5 bases). This TCR was recovered from an adult woman who had mild COVID-19 (a few samples of this study predate the infection). Cell type and time point are not known. The CDR3 nucleotides read TGTGCCAGCAGCTCAACTAGGGCTCTGGAGACCCAGTACTTC. It yields the protein CASSSTRALETQYF.